One sample yielded the 28 T cell receptor beta chains listed below, sequenced in a study of blood T cells in healthy people across ages. A J-beta primer mix and a sample-barcoded 5' primer were used in a second PCR of roughly 7 to 12 cycles. TCRdb redid the calling of the 5' RACE reads with MiXCR, one entry per CDR3 protein. This sample has approximately 960,000 distinct CDR3 sequences, with almost 30% found just once. This sample also belongs to another study, concerning T cells of mothers and their children.

Source material: blood. The receptors come from a woman aged 40 to 49 in good health.

This clonotype has at least ten counts. The chain joins TRBV10-2 to TRBJ2-3; D unresolved. V shed 10 bases and J shed 6 bases, with 17 bases lying between them. Germline V gene sequence: CDR1 WSHSY, CDR2 SAAADI. This CDR3 region has 13 residues. The CDR3 here is CAIEAPPGDTQYF. In DNA form, the CDR3 reads TGCGCCATCGAGGCCCCGCCCGGGGATACGCAGTATTTT.

This clonotype was counted ten times or more. V and J are TRBV7-2 and TRBJ1-2; D is undetermined. From germline, CDR1 is SGHTA and CDR2 FQGNSA. V shed 2 bases and J shed 4 bases, with 8 bases lying between them. The CDR3 sequence is 13 residues long. In nucleotides, the CDR3 is TGTGCCAGCAGCTTAACAGATTCCTATGGCTACACCTTC. This encodes CASSLTDSYGYTF.

This clonotype was seen a handful of times. The rearrangement joins TRBV20-1 to TRBJ2-2; D may be TRBD1 or TRBD2 (5 bases each). V lost 6 bases and J lost 4, with 21 bases in between. Germline V gene data show CDR1 as DFQATT and CDR2 as SNEGSKA (reference sequence). The CDR3 spans 16 residues. DNA for the CDR3: TGCAGTGCATCCTCAGGGAGCAGCAGGCCCACCGGGGAGCTGTTTTTT. Amino acids: CSASSGSSRPTGELFF.

This clonotype was observed a handful of times. The chain employs TRBV5-1 and TRBJ1-2, with D perhaps TRBD1 (5 bases). From germline, CDR1 is SGHRS and CDR2 YFSETQ. The CDR3 contains 15 residues. V was pared by 5 bases and J by 0 bases, with 14 bases between. The CDR3 nucleotides are TGCGCCAGCAGAGGCCTTCAGACAGCTAACTATGGCTACACCTTC. It codes for CASRGLQTANYGYTF.

This clonotype has a count of ten or more. The rearrangement joins TRBV7-9 to TRBJ2-7, with 9 bases fitting TRBD1. The germline V gene encodes CDR1 SEHNR and CDR2 FQNEAQ (reference sequence). V lost 6 bases to trimming and J lost 6 bases; unmatched junction nucleotides: 3. This CDR3 is 12 amino acids long. The CDR3 protein is CASRMTGGEQYF. The CDR3 DNA is TGTGCCAGCAGGATGACAGGGGGCGAGCAGTACTTC.

This clonotype was seen only a few times. With a much larger clone just one base away, this may be a read error. The chain carries TRBV5-6 and TRBJ1-1, with TRBD1 matching 7 bases. Germline trimming cut 2 bases from V and 1 base from J; bases unmatched to any gene: 2. The CDR3 has 14 amino acids. Germline V gives CDR1 SGHDT, CDR2 YYEEEE. The CDR3 region is CASSFGTENTEAFF. As DNA, the CDR3 is TGTGCCAGCAGCTTCGGGACAGAGAACACTGAAGCTTTCTTT.

This clonotype was found many times. This chain uses TRBV7-2 with TRBJ2-3, with D unresolved. Germline loops: CDR1 SGHTA, CDR2 FQGNSA. This CDR3 contains 15 residues. V was pared by 4 bases and J by 4 bases, with 15 bases between. In DNA, the CDR3 is TGTGCCAGCAGCTCGCAAACTAAGGAACCAGATACGCAGTATTTT. It is translated as CASSSQTKEPDTQYF.

The chain's CDR3 is CASSVEGSKDSPLHF. CDR3 sequence (DNA): TGTGCCAGCAGCGTAGAAGGTAGCAAGGATTCACCCCTCCACTTT. The genes are TRBV9 and TRBJ1-6, with D hard to call. The germline V and J ends were trimmed by 0 bases and 8 bases, with 12 bases remaining between them. Germline V gene sequence: CDR1 SGDLS, CDR2 YYNGEE. The CDR3 is 15 residues long.

At least ten counts were recorded for this clonotype. This sequence joins TRBV9 and TRBJ2-5; D remains ambiguous. The V end was cut by 0 bases, the J end by 0 bases, with 3 bases between. The CDR3 loop spans 13 amino acids. CDR1 is SGDLS and CDR2 is YYNGEE in the germline V gene. CDR3 sequence reads: CASSVANQETQYF. Written as DNA, the CDR3 is TGTGCCAGCAGCGTAGCAAACCAAGAGACCCAGTACTTC. Full variable domain (missing parts from reference TRBV9 and TRBJ2-5): DSGVTQTPKHLITATGQRVTLRCSPRSGDLSVYWYQQSLDQGLQFLIQYYNGEERAKGNILERFSAQQFPDLHSELNLSSLELGDSALYFCASSVANQETQYFGPGTRLLVL.

The CDR3 sequence is CASRTAGFATDTQYF. The CDR3 DNA follows: TGTGCCAGCAGGACCGCAGGGTTCGCCACAGATACGCAGTATTTT. The genes are TRBV28 and TRBJ2-3, with D maybe TRBD1 (5 bases). This CDR3 comprises 15 residues. V lost 6 bases and J 2 bases, leaving 15 bases between the germline ends. The V gene's germline CDR1 is MDHEN and CDR2 SYDVKM.

The rearrangement joins TRBV7-3 to TRBJ2-1; no clear D gene. The germline CDR1 and CDR2 sequences are SGHTA and FQGTGA. V lost 5 bases and J lost 0, with 17 bases in between. The CDR3 contains 17 residues. The CDR3 nucleotides read TGTGCCAGCAGCATAAGGTCGAGTGTTAGCTCCTACAATGAGCAGTTCTTC. Protein sequence: CASSIRSSVSSYNEQFF.

This clonotype was found a few times. This chain uses TRBV5-1 with TRBJ2-1, with D tentatively TRBD1 (5 bases). Germline CDR1 SGHRS, CDR2 YFSETQ. Trimming cost V 5 bases and J 5 bases, with 5 bases left between them. This CDR3 comprises 11 residues. CDR3 DNA sequence: TGCGCCAGCAGGACAGACAATGAGCAGTTCTTC. As protein: CASRTDNEQFF.

The chain carries TRBV6-2 or TRBV6-3 and TRBJ2-1; 7 bases match TRBD1. Per germline, CDR1 MNHEY and CDR2 SVGEGT. The CDR3 has 14 residues. V dropped 6 bases and J dropped 7; count of bases not matched to a gene: 9. CDR3 protein: CASRRQGTSNEQFF. The CDR3 DNA reads TGTGCCAGCAGACGACAGGGTACGTCTAATGAGCAGTTCTTC.

This chain links TRBV6-5 with TRBJ1-1; D possibly corresponds to TRBD1 (6 bases). The CDR3 totals 16 residues. CDR1 MNHEY and CDR2 SVGAGI come from the germline V gene. V was clipped by 0 bases and J by 2 bases, with 13 bases between them. Written as DNA, the CDR3 is TGTGCCAGCAGTTACTCGGGGGGCAGGTCCAACACTGAAGCTTTCTTT. Amino acids: CASSYSGGRSNTEAFF.

This clonotype was detected many times. CDR3 in DNA: TGTGCCACCTCGGGGCCGTCCTACAATGAGCAGTTCTTC. Translating it yields CATSGPSYNEQFF. V usage is TRBV2 and J usage is TRBJ2-1; D tentatively fits TRBD1 or TRBD2 (5 bases each). The CDR3 is 13 residues long. Trimming stripped 10 bases from V and 1 base from J, with 11 bases between. CDR1 is SNHLY, CDR2 FYNNEI, per germline.

The chain has TRBV12-3 or TRBV12-4 and TRBJ2-6; D call uncertain. V dropped 3 bases and J dropped 4 bases, with 10 bases sitting between them. CDR3 length: 15 amino acids. The CDR3 region is CASSFPDGGANVLTF. CDR3 in DNA: TGTGCCAGCAGTTTTCCGGACGGAGGGGCCAACGTCCTGACTTTC.

This clonotype showed up just once. The chain recombines TRBV4-1 with TRBJ1-2; no clear D. V lost 0 bases and J 6 bases, leaving 14 bases between the germline ends. Germline CDR1 reads MGHRA; CDR2 reads YSYEKL. The CDR3 runs 15 residues. As DNA, the CDR3 is TGCGCCAGCAGCCAAGATGGCAGACCCCAGGATGGCTACACCTTC. This sequence encodes CASSQDGRPQDGYTF.

Points on this clonotype: One junction end does not reproduce the germline sequence, and a read error may be involved. This chain connects TRBV7-2 to TRBJ2-3; 12 bases fit TRBD2. This CDR3 spans 17 amino acids. The germline CDR1 and CDR2 sequences are SGHTA and FQGNSA. The DNA of the CDR3 is TGTGCCAGCAGCTTTGGACTAGCGGGAACAGGCACAGATATGCAGTATTTT. The encoded protein is CASSFGLAGTGTDMQYF.

The table lists this clonotype with many counts. The CDR3 loop reads CSVERGDEKLFF. In DNA form, the CDR3 reads TGCAGCGTTGAACGGGGGGACGAAAAACTGTTTTTT. J is TRBJ1-4 and V is TRBV29-1; D perhaps matches TRBD1 (5 bases). Germline lookup yields CDR1 SQVTM and CDR2 ANQGSEA. The length of the CDR3 is 12 residues. Trimming took off 2 bases at V and 8 bases at J, with 9 bases between the two ends.

This clonotype has a handful of counts. The chain carries TRBV2 and TRBJ2-5, with TRBD2 matching over 9 bases. Germline CDR1 reads SNHLY; CDR2 reads FYNNEI. The CDR3 is 18 residues long. Losses at the gene ends were 6 bases for V and 0 bases for J; bases not matched to a gene: 14. CDR3 nucleotide sequence: TGTGCCAGCAGCGAGGCTGGGCGGGGGGGCAGGTACCAAGAGACCCAGTACTTC. Translated: CASSEAGRGGRYQETQYF. The full variable domain, its missing parts supplied by reference TRBV2 and TRBJ2-5, is EPEVTQTPSHQVTQMGQEVILRCVPISNHLYFYWYRQILGQKVEFLVSFYNNEISEKSEIFDDQFSVERPDGSNFTLKIRSTKLEDSAMYFCASSEAGRGGRYQETQYFGPGTRLLVL.

Remarks on this clonotype: At one end, the junction sequence differs from germline, possibly due to a read error. The rearrangement joins TRBV9 to TRBJ1-1; D is undetermined. In germline, CDR1 is SGDLS, CDR2 YYNGEE. CDR3 length: 13 residues. In nucleotides, the CDR3 is TGTGCCTGCAGCTACGACTCTAACACTGAAGCTTTCTTT. Protein product: CACSYDSNTEAFF.

In this sample, this clonotype turned up a few times. This may be a read error, as it is one base from a much larger clone. This chain joins TRBV6-6 and TRBJ2-6, with D perhaps matching TRBD1 (6 bases). This CDR3 comprises 17 residues. Germline CDR1 and CDR2: MNHNY and SVGAGI (reference sequence). CDR3 in DNA: TGTGCCAGCAGTTACTCACACAGGGCCTCTGGGGCCAACGTCCTGATTTTC. It yields the protein CASSYSHRASGANVLIF.

The chain links TRBV5-1 to TRBJ2-1; tentative D call: TRBD2 (7 bases). CDR1 is SGHRS, CDR2 YFSETQ, per germline. The CDR3 runs 15 residues. V was cut by 0 bases and J by 8 bases, with 15 bases left in between. CDR3 amino acids: CASSLGGAGAYEQFF. The CDR3 nucleotides read TGCGCCAGCAGCTTGGGGGGTGCGGGGGCGTATGAGCAGTTCTTC.

Concerning this clonotype: A much larger clone lies a single base off, so this may be a read error. The gene calls are TRBV7-2 and TRBJ2-3; D not certain. This CDR3 comprises 16 residues. The V gene's germline CDR1 is SGHTA and CDR2 FQGNSA. CDR3 nucleotides: TGTGCCGGCAGCCCCGACGCTTTAATTATCACAGATACGCAGTATTTT. Its protein is CAGSPDALIITDTQYF.

This clonotype was counted at least ten times. The rearrangement links TRBV7-2 to TRBJ2-7, with a weak D call TRBD1 (5 bases). The CDR3 spans 12 residues. Trimming stripped 7 bases from V and 12 bases from J, with 19 bases between. CDR1 is SGHTA and CDR2 is FQGNSA in the germline V gene. The CDR3 bases are TGTGCCAGCACCGCTCAGGGATGGGCCTTGTACTTC. It is translated as CASTAQGWALYF.

V gene TRBV5-1 combines with J gene TRBJ2-7; tentatively, D is TRBD1 (5 bases). This CDR3 has 14 amino acids. CDR1 and CDR2 (germline): SGHRS, YFSETQ. Trimming removed 0 bases from V and 7 bases from J, with 14 bases in between. CDR3 in amino acids: CASSLGQTNNEQYF. CDR3 in DNA: TGCGCCAGCAGCTTGGGACAGACGAACAATGAGCAGTACTTC.

CDR3 nucleotide sequence: TGCGCCAGCAGCTTGGGGGACGCAGACTATGGCTACACCTTC. As protein: CASSLGDADYGYTF. The chain recombines TRBV5-1 with TRBJ1-2; the D gene is possibly TRBD1 (5 bases). CDR3 size: 14 residues. Per germline, CDR1 SGHRS and CDR2 YFSETQ. V gave up 0 bases and J gave up 3 bases, with 9 bases separating them. Supplemented by reference TRBV5-1 and TRBJ1-2, the full variable domain reads KAGVTQTPRYLIKTRGQQVTLSCSPISGHRSVSWYQQTPGQGLQFLFEYFSETQRNKGNFPGRFSGRQFSNSRSEMNVSTLELGDSALYLCASSLGDADYGYTFGSGTRLTVV.

The table lists this clonotype with a few counts. This could be a read error, since a much larger clone is one nucleotide away. This chain joins TRBV27 and TRBJ2-7; 7 positions match TRBD1. Germline assignment: CDR1 MNHEY and CDR2 SMNVEV (reference sequence). The CDR3 totals 15 residues. The CDR3 DNA reads TGTGCCAGCGGTTTATATGAGGGGGCGTCCTACGAGCAGTACTTC. Its protein product is CASGLYEGASYEQYF.